These 9 T cell receptor beta chains came from one sample sequenced in a study of regulatory T cells in long-lasting Graves disease. HTBI primers from iRepertoire and Arm-PCR of CDR3 regions yielded the TCR beta libraries. Each CDR3 protein is one row after TCRdb ran MiXCR on the multiplex PCR reads. The profile shows 550,000 to 600,000 distinct CDR3 sequences, around 16% of them singletons. The time point: newly diagnosed GD, antithyroid drugs for less than 3 months. From RNA extracted from PBMCs, the TCR library was made. These data also featured in a second study, about T cells in Graves' hyperthyroidism and ophthalmopathy.

The sequencing used peripheral blood mononuclear cells (PBMCs), collected at new diagnosis, from a patient treated with antithyroid drugs. These receptors all come from a young man with Graves disease.

The chain combines TRBV28 with TRBJ2-1, with 16 bases fitting TRBD2. This CDR3 is 16 amino acids long. Trimming at V came to 8 bases and at J to 8 bases, leaving 9 bases not matched to a gene. The germline V gene has CDR1 MDHEN and CDR2 SYDVKM. The CDR3 protein is CASHPGLAGGTHEQFF. The CDR3 region has the DNA TGTGCCAGCCATCCGGGACTAGCGGGAGGGACGCATGAGCAGTTCTTC.

The J gene is TRBJ2-7, the V gene TRBV4-2; the D gene could be TRBD1 or TRBD2 (6 bases each). Trimming pared 1 base from V and 2 bases from J, leaving 15 bases between. Germline V gives CDR1 LGHNA, CDR2 YNFKEQ. The length of the CDR3 is 16 residues. CDR3 DNA sequence: TGTGCCAGCAGCCAAGGGCTAAGGGGGAGGCCCTACGAGCAGTACTTC. It specifies CASSQGLRGRPYEQYF.

The chain recombines TRBV20-1 with TRBJ2-1; 10 bases map to TRBD2. V shed 5 bases, J shed 2 bases, and the junction held 3 bases outside the gene matches. Germline V lookup: CDR1 DFQATT, CDR2 SNEGSKA (reference sequence). The CDR3 runs to 14 residues. For the CDR3, the DNA is TGCAGTGCTCTAGCGGGAGTAACCTACAATGAGCAGTTCTTC. Translated: CSALAGVTYNEQFF.

This clonotype was counted ten times or more. The CDR3: CASSFVTFSGELFF. The CDR3 DNA reads TGTGCCAGCAGTTTCGTGACTTTTTCCGGGGAGCTGTTTTTT. The chain employs TRBV28 and TRBJ2-2; no clear D. CDR1 MDHEN and CDR2 SYDVKM come from the germline V gene. The CDR3 consists of 14 residues. V lost 3 bases and J 6 bases, leaving 11 bases between the germline ends.

This clonotype came up many times. This chain links TRBV12-3 or TRBV12-4 with TRBJ1-1; D not resolved. The length of the CDR3 is 16 residues. V lost 1 base and J 3 bases, leaving 15 bases between the germline ends. DNA of the CDR3: TGTGCCAGCAGTTTAGTCGCCCTCGGGGTAGACACTGAAGCTTTCTTT. As protein: CASSLVALGVDTEAFF.

This clonotype appeared many times. V usage is TRBV5-1 and J usage is TRBJ2-3; TRBD2 agrees at 10 bases. The CDR3 consists of 16 residues. With V trimmed by 4 bases and J by 1 base, 6 bases remained unmatched. Germline values: CDR1 SGHRS, CDR2 YFSETQ. The CDR3 DNA reads TGCGCCAGCAGCCTTCGACTAGCGGGCGGCACAGATACGCAGTATTTT. This sequence encodes CASSLRLAGGTDTQYF.

The CDR3 region is CSVEQGDWDDEQFF. The CDR3 DNA reads TGCAGCGTTGAACAGGGCGATTGGGACGATGAGCAGTTCTTC. This chain connects TRBV29-1 to TRBJ2-1; D assignment may be TRBD1 or TRBD2 (5 bases each). The length of the CDR3 is 14 residues. Trimming shortened V by 2 bases and J by 8 bases, and 16 bases separated the two germline ends. The germline CDR1 and CDR2 sequences are SQVTM and ANQGSEA.

The CDR3 loop is CASSPAGGRSYEQYF. CDR3 coding DNA: TGCGCCAGCAGTCCAGCCGGGGGTCGCTCCTACGAGCAGTACTTC. The chain uses TRBV4-1 and TRBJ2-7, with D maybe TRBD2 (6 bases). Looked up from germline, CDR1 is MGHRA and CDR2 is YSYEKL. CDR3 length equals 15 residues. Trimming shortened V by 6 bases and J by 0 bases, and 15 bases separated the two germline ends.

This clonotype was seen a few times. This chain connects TRBV5-6 to TRBJ1-2; 7 bases fit TRBD1. The J segment lost 5 bases and the V segment lost 4 bases, leaving 11 bases of the junction unmatched. CDR3 length: 15 residues. The germline CDR1 and CDR2 sequences are SGHDT and YYEEEE. CDR3 sequence: CASSEGAGSVYGYTF. The CDR3 coding sequence is TGTGCCAGCAGCGAGGGGGCCGGGTCCGTTTATGGCTACACCTTC.